This entry features one T cell receptor beta chain sequence. Germline assignment: CDR1 SEHNR and CDR2 FQNEAQ (reference sequence). The CDR3 has 16 residues. After removal of 4 bases from V and 5 bases from J, the junction contained 8 bases not matched to a gene. These data belong to a study of blood T cell repertoires in COVID-19. Profiled with immunoSEQ multiplex PCR; TCRdb holds only in-frame clones, not every one. The table shows 120,000 or so clones, with around 83% occurring only once. Sequenced material: peripheral blood. The sequence came from a man at least 80 years old with active or convalescent COVID-19. The rearrangement joins TRBV7-9 to TRBJ2-1; 10 bases are shared with TRBD2. CDR3 protein: CASSSLAGGLDNEQFF. The DNA of the CDR3 is TGTGCCAGCAGCTCCTTAGCGGGGGGCCTTGACAATGAGCAGTTCTTC.